The sequence of this T cell receptor beta chain was determined in a study of blood T cell repertoires in COVID-19. The data were produced by immunoSEQ multiplex PCR, yet TCRdb's version contains in-frame clones alone and is incomplete. The sample carries around 130,000 clones, approximately 87% recorded once. The CDR3 runs to 14 residues. V was pared by 1 base and J by 4 bases, with 8 bases between. Germline V gene sequence: CDR1 LNHDA, CDR2 SQIVND (reference sequence). Sequencing was done on a sample of peripheral blood. The TCR originated in a woman between 50 and 59 years old with acute or convalescent COVID-19. V is TRBV19 and J is TRBJ2-1; D is uncertain. The CDR3 nucleotides read TGTGCCAGTAGTATAGTCCCCCAGTACAATGAGCAGTTCTTC. Residues: CASSIVPQYNEQFF. The complete variable domain, with remaining parts taken from reference TRBV19 and TRBJ2-1, reads DGGITQSPKYLFRKEGQNVTLSCEQNLNHDAMYWYRQDPGQGLRLIYYSQIVNDFQKGDIAEGYSVSREKKESFPLTVTSAQKNPTAFYLCASSIVPQYNEQFFGPGTRLTVL.